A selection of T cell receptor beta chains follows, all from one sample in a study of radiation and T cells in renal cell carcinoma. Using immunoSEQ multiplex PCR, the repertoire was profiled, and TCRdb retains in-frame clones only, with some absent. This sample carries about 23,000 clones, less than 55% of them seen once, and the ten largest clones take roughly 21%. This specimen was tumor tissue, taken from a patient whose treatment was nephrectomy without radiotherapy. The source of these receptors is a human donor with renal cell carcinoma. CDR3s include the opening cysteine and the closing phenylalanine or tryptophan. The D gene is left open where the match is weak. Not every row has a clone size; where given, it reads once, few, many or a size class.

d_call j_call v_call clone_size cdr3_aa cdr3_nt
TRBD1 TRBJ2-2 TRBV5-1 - CASRDRGRFGTGELFF TGCGCCAGCAGGGACAGGGGGCGTTTCGGTACCGGGGAGCTGTTTTTT
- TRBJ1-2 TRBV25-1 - CASSGPQDGYTF TGTGCCAGCAGTGGGCCGCAAGATGGCTACACCTTC
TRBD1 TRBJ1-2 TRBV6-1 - CASSESDRGSKYYGYTF TGTGCCAGCAGTGAGTCCGACAGGGGCTCGAAGTACTATGGCTACACCTTC
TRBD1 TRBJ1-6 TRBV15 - CATGSGQPNSPLHF TGTGCCACCGGATCGGGACAGCCTAATTCACCCCTCCACTTT
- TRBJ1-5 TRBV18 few CASSRGAGLNQPQHF TGTGCCAGCTCACGGGGGGCAGGGCTAAATCAGCCCCAGCATTTT
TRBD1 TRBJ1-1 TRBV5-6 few CASSTGQGAFF TGTGCCAGCAGTACCGGACAGGGAGCTTTCTTT
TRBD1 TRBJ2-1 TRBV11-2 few CASSPDRGYNEQFF TGTGCCAGCAGCCCGGACAGGGGATACAATGAGCAGTTCTTC
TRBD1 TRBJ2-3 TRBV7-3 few CASSLSTGADTQYF TGTGCCAGCAGCTTATCGACAGGGGCAGATACGCAGTATTTT
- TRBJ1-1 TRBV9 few CASSVDGGAWTEAFF TGTGCCAGCAGCGTAGATGGGGGGGCTTGGACTGAAGCTTTCTTT
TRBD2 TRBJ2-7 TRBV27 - CASSLLGLAGDNEQYF TGTGCCAGCAGTTTGCTCGGACTAGCGGGGGATAACGAGCAGTACTTC
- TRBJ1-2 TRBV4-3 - CASSLRVDYGYTF TGCGCCAGCAGCCTGAGGGTTGATTATGGCTACACCTTC
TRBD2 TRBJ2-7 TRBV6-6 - CASTPPGRDPYEQYF TGTGCCAGCACCCCCCCCGGGAGGGACCCCTACGAGCAGTACTTC
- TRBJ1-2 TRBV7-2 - CASSDRRSIDYGYTF TGTGCCAGCAGCGATAGACGGAGTATTGACTATGGCTACACCTTC
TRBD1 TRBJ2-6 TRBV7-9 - CASSNRDRFAGANVLTF TGTGCCAGCAGCAACCGGGACAGGTTCGCTGGGGCCAACGTCCTGACTTTC
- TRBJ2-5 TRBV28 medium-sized CASSLSEEETQYF TGTGCCAGCAGTTTATCGGAGGAAGAGACCCAGTACTTC
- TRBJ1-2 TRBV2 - CASSEGDGDYGYTF TGTGCCAGCAGTGAGGGGGACGGAGACTATGGCTACACCTTC
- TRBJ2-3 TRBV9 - CASSTTDTQYF TGTGCCAGCAGCACCACAGATACGCAGTATTTT
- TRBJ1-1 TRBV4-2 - CASSFGVAEAFF TGTGCCAGCAGCTTCGGGGTTGCTGAAGCTTTCTTT
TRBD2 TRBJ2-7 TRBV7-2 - CASSQERGGAYEQYF TGTGCCAGCAGCCAAGAACGCGGGGGTGCCTACGAGCAGTACTTC
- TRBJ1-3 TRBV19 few CASRIQGGSGNTIYF TGTGCCAGTAGAATACAGGGAGGCTCTGGAAACACCATATATTTT
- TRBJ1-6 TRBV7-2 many CASSLEQALGSPLHF TGTGCCAGCAGCTTAGAACAGGCTTTAGGATCACCCCTCCACTTT
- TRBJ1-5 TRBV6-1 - CATRQSYSNQPQHF TGTGCCACGAGACAGTCTTATAGCAATCAGCCCCAGCATTTT
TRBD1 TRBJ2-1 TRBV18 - CASSGTGLLTEQFF TGTGCCAGCTCAGGGACAGGGTTATTGACCGAGCAGTTCTTC
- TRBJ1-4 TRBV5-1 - CASSLGGGKLFF TGTGCCAGCAGCTTGGGAGGGGGGAAACTGTTTTTT
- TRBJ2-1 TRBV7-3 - CASSQTLRASYNEQFF TGTGCCAGCAGCCAAACCTTAAGGGCGTCCTACAATGAGCAGTTCTTC
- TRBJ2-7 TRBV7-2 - CASSKDLYEQYF TGTGCCAGCAGCAAAGACTTATACGAGCAGTACTTC
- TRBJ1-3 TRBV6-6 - CASTNSGGNTIYF TGTGCCAGCACCAACTCGGGGGGAAACACCATATATTTT
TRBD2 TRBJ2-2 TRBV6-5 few CASRGTSGDTGELFF TGTGCCAGCAGGGGGACTAGCGGGGATACCGGGGAGCTGTTTTTT
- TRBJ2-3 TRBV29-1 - CSGGRGYTDTQYF TGCAGCGGGGGGAGAGGATACACAGATACGCAGTATTTT
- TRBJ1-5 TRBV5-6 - CARSLGGGQPQHF TGTGCCCGCAGCTTGGGGGGGGGTCAGCCCCAGCATTTT
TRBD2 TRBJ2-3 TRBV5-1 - CASSVWTSGGVDTQYF TGCGCCAGCAGCGTATGGACTAGCGGGGGTGTAGATACGCAGTATTTT
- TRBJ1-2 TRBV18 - CASSRGDGYTF TGTGCCAGCTCACGGGGAGATGGCTACACCTTC
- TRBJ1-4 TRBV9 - CASSPHGKTELFF TGTGCCAGCAGCCCCCATGGGAAAACGGAACTGTTTTTT
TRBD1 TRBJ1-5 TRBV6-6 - CASSRTGTNSNQPQHF TGTGCCAGCAGTAGGACAGGAACAAATAGCAATCAGCCCCAGCATTTT
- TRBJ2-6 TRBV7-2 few CASRPGPTSGANVLTF TGTGCCAGCAGGCCGGGACCCACCTCTGGGGCCAACGTCCTGACTTTC
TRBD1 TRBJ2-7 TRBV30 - CAWSPGTGARDEQYF TGTGCCTGGAGTCCCGGGACAGGCGCAAGGGACGAGCAGTACTTC
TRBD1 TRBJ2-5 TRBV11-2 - CASSFWSGGKETQYF TGTGCCAGCAGCTTTTGGTCAGGGGGTAAAGAGACCCAGTACTTC
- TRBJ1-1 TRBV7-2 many CASSLAYRVNTEAFF TGTGCCAGCAGCTTAGCCTACAGGGTGAACACTGAAGCTTTCTTT
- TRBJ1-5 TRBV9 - CASSARQPQHF TGTGCCAGCAGCGCCCGTCAGCCCCAGCATTTT
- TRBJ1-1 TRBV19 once CASSAGRPPMNTEAFF TGTGCCAGTAGTGCGGGACGGCCCCCAATGAACACTGAAGCTTTCTTT
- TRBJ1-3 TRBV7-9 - CASSRDSPSGNTIYF TGTGCCAGCAGCCGTGACAGTCCCTCTGGAAACACCATATATTTT